This TCR beta chain was sequenced during a study of Ad26.COV2.S vaccination and SARS-CoV-2 variants. Study summary: Intramuscular Ad26.COV2.S at 5x10^10 or 1x10^11 viral particles.

Sample treatment: 19 received Ad26.COV2.S at low or high dose, single or two shots; 5 received placebo; per-sample allocation not given. Sampling happened 63 days after the first vaccine or placebo injection. The administered vaccine (an Ad26 vector) expressed Wuhan-strain SARS-CoV-2 spike. The data were produced by immunoSEQ multiplex PCR, yet TCRdb's version contains in-frame clones alone and is incomplete. Of some 500,000 clones listed, 75% to 90% are singletons. Whole-study findings and limits: The TCR breadth and depth analyses may have produced an underestimate of total T cell responses. Vaccine and placebo recipients had similar non-spike TCR breadth.

Per the germline V gene, CDR1 is GTSNPN and CDR2 is SVGIG (reference sequence). Losses at the gene ends were 0 bases for V and 4 bases for J; bases not matched to a gene: 9. This CDR3 spans 17 amino acids. About this clone itself: Antigen specificity is unknown.

This clonotype was obtained from a person aged 18-60 years who received the Ad26.COV2.S COVID-19 vaccine or a placebo. This sample comprised peripheral blood, obtained in a trial of Ad26.COV2.S vaccine versus placebo. The V and J genes are TRBV30 and TRBJ1-2, with 12 bases that match TRBD1. The CDR3 region is CAWSVWAGGQGAYGYTF. The CDR3 DNA is TGTGCCTGGAGTGTATGGGCCGGGGGACAGGGGGCCTATGGCTACACCTTC.